This TCR beta chain was identified in a study of T cell responses to AZD1222 COVID-19 vaccine (dated by TCRdb to 2020 to 2022). Broadly, across the study: AZD1222 recipients whose second dose came at about 4 weeks and those whose second dose came at about 12 weeks were combined into one group, since spike-specific TCR depth and breadth did not differ between the two schedules. TCR sequencing covered 233 trial participants: nearly 210 given two doses of AZD1222 and 26 given two doses of MenACWY control vaccine. Trial participants were enrolled by age into subgroups of 18-55, 56-69 and 70-plus years, and around 150, 29 and 61 TCR-sequenced participants, respectively, were included in these subgroups.

The CDR3 regions of human TCRbeta chains were analyzed by immunosequencing. The study's own analysis went as follows. TCRs in the repertoires were compared against a reference library of SARS-CoV-2-specific TCRs that had been generated with the MIRA antigen-specificity platform. Breadth was defined as the fraction of unique TCRs that were SARS-CoV-2-associated. Depth was defined as the fraction of total T cells that were SARS-CoV-2-associated. Using the MIRA data, each spike-specific TCR was mapped to the spike region that the TCR reacts to and placed in a CD4 or CD8 class. Log10-transformed breadth and depth values were compared by one-way ANOVA with Sidak's multiple comparisons tests. The clones in this table, taken by TCRdb from immuneACCESS, are in-frame only. Not every clone is retained; where verified, under half of the shortfall comes from an unresolved V gene, and the cause of the rest is unknown. V and J calls and clone size come straight from that table; D and trimming were deduced from the DNA. The sample records fewer than 100,000 clones, about 90% of which are singletons. The ten biggest clones cover about 8.4% of the sample.

CDR1 and CDR2, per the germline V gene, are LGHNA and YSLEER. CDR3 length: 15 amino acids, cysteine to phenylalanine. Only the CDR3 portion is preserved as DNA: 45 bases, with reading frame beginning at the first base. Between the V and J ends, shortened by 0 bases and 5 bases respectively, the junction contains 11 bases. With respect to this clone: No antigen is known for it. Per-base quality was not reported, and no clone a single base away is much larger than it.

Overall study outcomes, separate from this receptor: Because no day 14 peak-response samples were available, the repertoires could be characterized only after the peak T cell response. Conclusions about previously exposed vaccinees were limited because only six AZD1222 recipients were SARS-CoV-2 seropositive at baseline. Nearly half of unique spike-specific TCRs reportedly recognized epitopes outside regions mutated in the B.1.351 and B.1.1.7 variants. The 56-69-year group was small, and its depth increase did not reach significance, likely because of low power. Vaccine-associated CD4 TCRs spanned the whole spike protein, with dominant responses in regions 160-218 and 743-854. Participants were mostly white British, with more females than males. The authors suggested clonal diversity may have been underestimated. After two AZD1222 doses, both the breadth and the depth of spike-specific TCRs were significantly higher than at day 0 and than in MenACWY recipients.

What the time point label conveys for this sample: baseline before first vaccination. Vaccinee samples were obtained from the UK trials COV001 and COV002, which included a single-blind randomized controlled phase 2/3 trial of AZD1222 (ChAdOx1 nCoV-19) in healthy adults. For TCRbeta chain sequencing, PBMC samples from trial participants were taken at day 0 and at day 28 after the second dose. The rearrangement combines TRBV4-3 with TRBJ1-5; the D segment could be TRBD1, given 5 matching bases. The sequence came from an adult in good health. This sample comprised peripheral blood, obtained on day 0 of AZD1222 vaccination. The CDR3 protein sequence reads: CASSQDLGGDQPQHF. The DNA is TGCGCCAGCAGCCAAGACCTGGGGGGGGATCAGCCCCAGCATTTT.